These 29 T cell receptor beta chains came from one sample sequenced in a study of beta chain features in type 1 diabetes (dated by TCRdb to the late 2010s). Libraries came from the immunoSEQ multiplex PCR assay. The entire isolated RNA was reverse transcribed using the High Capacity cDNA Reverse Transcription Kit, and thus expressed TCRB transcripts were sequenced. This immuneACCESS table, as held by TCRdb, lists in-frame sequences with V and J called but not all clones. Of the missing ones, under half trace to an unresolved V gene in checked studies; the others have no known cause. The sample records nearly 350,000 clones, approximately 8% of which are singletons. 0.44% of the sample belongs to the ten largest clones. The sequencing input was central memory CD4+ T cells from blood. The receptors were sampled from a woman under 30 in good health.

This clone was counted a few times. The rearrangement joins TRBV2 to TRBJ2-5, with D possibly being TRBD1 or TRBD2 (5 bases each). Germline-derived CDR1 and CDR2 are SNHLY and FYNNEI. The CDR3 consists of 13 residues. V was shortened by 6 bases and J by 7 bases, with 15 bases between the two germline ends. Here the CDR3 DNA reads TGTGCCAGCAGGACTGGGACCCATGGGACCCAGTACTTC. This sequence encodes CASRTGTHGTQYF.

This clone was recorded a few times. DNA for the CDR3: TGCGCCAGCAGCAGGGGCGTAGCGGAGCGTCAAGAGACCCAGTACTTC. It codes for CASSRGVAERQETQYF. The chain uses TRBV5-1 and TRBJ2-5; the D gene is possibly TRBD2 (6 bases). The V end lost 4 bases, the J end lost 2 bases, and 18 bases lay between the germline ends. Germline values: CDR1 SGHRS, CDR2 YFSETQ. CDR3 size: 16 residues.

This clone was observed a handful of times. The CDR3 DNA is TGTGCCAGCAGCCCCATGACAGCCATAATTTCCTACAATGAGCAGTTCTTC. Translating gives CASSPMTAIISYNEQFF. This chain uses TRBV7-2 with TRBJ2-1, with a tentative D call TRBD1 (5 bases). CDR3 size: 17 residues. Germline loops: CDR1 SGHTA, CDR2 FQGNSA. Deletions cut 5 bases from V and 1 base from J, with 18 bases between.

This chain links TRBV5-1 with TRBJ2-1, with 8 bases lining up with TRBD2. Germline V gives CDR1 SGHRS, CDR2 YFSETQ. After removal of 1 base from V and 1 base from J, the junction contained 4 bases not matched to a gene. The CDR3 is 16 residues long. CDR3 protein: CASSLREGRSYNEQFF. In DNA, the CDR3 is TGCGCCAGCAGCTTGCGGGAGGGCCGGTCCTACAATGAGCAGTTCTTC.

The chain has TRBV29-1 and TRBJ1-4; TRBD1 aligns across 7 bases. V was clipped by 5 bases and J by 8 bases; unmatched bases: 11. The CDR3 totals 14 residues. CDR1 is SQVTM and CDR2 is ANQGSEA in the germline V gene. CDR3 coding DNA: TGCAGCGTTCTGAAGACCGGGACAGCAGAAAAACTGTTTTTT. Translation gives CSVLKTGTAEKLFF.

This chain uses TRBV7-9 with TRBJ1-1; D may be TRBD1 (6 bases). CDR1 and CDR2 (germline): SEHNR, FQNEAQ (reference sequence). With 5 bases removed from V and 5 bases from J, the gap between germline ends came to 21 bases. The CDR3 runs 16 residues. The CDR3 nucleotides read TGTGCCAGCAGCCCTAGGGGTGGGGGCCTGGGGACTGAAGCTTTCTTT. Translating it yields CASSPRGGGLGTEAFF.

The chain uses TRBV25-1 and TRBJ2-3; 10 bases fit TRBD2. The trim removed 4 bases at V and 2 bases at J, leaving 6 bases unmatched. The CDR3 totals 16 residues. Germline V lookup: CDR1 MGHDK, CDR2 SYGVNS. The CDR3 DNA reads TGTGCCAGCAGTGCGACTGGACTAGCGGTCACAGATACGCAGTATTTT. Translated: CASSATGLAVTDTQYF.

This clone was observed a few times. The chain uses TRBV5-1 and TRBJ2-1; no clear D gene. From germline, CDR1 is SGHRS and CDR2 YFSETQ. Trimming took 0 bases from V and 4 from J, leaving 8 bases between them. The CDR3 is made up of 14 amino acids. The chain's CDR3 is CASSLGDTYNEQFF. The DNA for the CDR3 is TGCGCCAGCAGCTTGGGAGACACTTACAATGAGCAGTTCTTC.

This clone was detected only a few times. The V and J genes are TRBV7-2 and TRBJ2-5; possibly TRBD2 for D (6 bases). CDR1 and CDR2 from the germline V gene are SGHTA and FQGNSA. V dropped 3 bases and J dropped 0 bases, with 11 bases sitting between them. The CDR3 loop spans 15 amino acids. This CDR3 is CASSLSGLYQETQYF. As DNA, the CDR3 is TGTGCCAGCAGCTTGAGCGGGTTATACCAAGAGACCCAGTACTTC.

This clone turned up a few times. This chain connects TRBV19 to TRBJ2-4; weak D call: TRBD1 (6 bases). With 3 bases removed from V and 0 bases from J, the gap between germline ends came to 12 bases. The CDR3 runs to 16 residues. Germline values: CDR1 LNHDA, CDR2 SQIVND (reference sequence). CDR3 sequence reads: CASSIPTQGAKNIQYF. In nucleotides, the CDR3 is TGTGCCAGTAGTATCCCCACACAGGGAGCCAAAAACATTCAGTACTTC.

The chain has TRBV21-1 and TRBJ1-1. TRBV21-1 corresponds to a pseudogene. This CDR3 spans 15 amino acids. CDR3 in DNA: TGTGCCAGCAGCAAAGGCGGCGGGTTGAGCACTGAAGCTTTCTTT. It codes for CASSKGGGLSTEAFF.

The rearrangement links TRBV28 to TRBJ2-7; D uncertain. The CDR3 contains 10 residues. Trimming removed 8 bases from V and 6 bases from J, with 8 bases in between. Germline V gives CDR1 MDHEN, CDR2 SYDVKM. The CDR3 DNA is TGTGCCAGCGCCCACGGCGAGCAGTACTTC. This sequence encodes CASAHGEQYF.

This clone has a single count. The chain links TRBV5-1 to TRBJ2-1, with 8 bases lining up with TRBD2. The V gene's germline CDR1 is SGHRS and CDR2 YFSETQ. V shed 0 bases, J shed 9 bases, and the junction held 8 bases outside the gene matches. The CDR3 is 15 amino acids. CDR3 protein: CASSLAPGGNAEQFF. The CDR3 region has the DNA TGCGCCAGCAGCTTGGCGCCGGGAGGGAATGCTGAGCAGTTCTTC.

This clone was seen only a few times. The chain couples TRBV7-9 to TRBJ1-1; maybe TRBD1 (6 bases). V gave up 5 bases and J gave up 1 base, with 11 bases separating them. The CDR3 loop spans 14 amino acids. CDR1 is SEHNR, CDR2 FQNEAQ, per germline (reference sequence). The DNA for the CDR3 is TGTGCCAGCAGCCCCTCGGGGGCGAACACTGAAGCTTTCTTT. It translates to CASSPSGANTEAFF.

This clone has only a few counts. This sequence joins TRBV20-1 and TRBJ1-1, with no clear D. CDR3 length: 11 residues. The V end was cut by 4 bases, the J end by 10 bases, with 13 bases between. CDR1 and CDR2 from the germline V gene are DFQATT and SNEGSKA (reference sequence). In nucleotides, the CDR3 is TGCAGTGCTAAGGAGGGTATGGTAGCTTTCTTT. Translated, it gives CSAKEGMVAFF.

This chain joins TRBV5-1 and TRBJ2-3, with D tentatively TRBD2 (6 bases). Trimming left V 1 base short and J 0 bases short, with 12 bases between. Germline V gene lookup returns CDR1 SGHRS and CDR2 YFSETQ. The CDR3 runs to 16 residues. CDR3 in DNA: TGCGCCAGCAGCTTGAAAGCGGCGGGAAGCACAGATACGCAGTATTTT. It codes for CASSLKAAGSTDTQYF. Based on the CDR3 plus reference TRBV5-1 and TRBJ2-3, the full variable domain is KAGVTQTPRYLIKTRGQQVTLSCSPISGHRSVSWYQQTPGQGLQFLFEYFSETQRNKGNFPGRFSGRQFSNSRSEMNVSTLELGDSALYLCASSLKAAGSTDTQYFGPGTRLTVL.

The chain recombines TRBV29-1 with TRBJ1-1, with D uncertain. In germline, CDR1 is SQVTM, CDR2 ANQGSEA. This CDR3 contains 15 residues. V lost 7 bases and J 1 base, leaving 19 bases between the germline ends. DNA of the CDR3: TGCAGCGCCGAAGGGCAAGTGGGCGCGAACACTGAAGCTTTCTTT. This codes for CSAEGQVGANTEAFF.

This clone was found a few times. The CDR3 DNA reads as TGTGCCAGTAGTTCGGTCGGAGCAGGAAACTACGAGCAGTACTTC. It yields the protein CASSSVGAGNYEQYF. This sequence joins TRBV19 and TRBJ2-7; D not certain. V shed 5 bases and J shed 3 bases, with 17 bases lying between them. The CDR3 contains 15 residues. The germline gives CDR1 LNHDA, CDR2 SQIVND (reference sequence).

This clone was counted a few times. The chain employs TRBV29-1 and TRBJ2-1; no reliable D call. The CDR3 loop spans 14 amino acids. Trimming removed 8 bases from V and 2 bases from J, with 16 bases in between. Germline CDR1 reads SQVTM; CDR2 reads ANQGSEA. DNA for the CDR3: TGCAGCTCCACCGTGGCGGTAACCTACAATGAGCAGTTCTTC. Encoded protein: CSSTVAVTYNEQFF.

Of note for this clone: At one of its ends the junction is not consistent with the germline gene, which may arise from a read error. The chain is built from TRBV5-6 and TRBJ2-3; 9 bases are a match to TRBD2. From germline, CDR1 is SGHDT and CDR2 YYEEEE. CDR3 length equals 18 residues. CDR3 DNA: TGTGCCAGCAGCACCCGACGGACTAGCGAAACTAGCACAGCCCTCGGGGATTTT. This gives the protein CASSTRRTSETSTALGDF.

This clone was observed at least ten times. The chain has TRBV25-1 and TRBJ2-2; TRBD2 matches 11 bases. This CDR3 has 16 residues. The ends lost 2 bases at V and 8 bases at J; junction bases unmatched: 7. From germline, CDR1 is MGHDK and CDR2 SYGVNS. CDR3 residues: CASSEQGSGRAGELFF. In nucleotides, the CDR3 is TGTGCCAGCAGTGAACAGGGTAGCGGGAGGGCAGGGGAGCTGTTTTTT. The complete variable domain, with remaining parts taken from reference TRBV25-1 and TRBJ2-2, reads EADIYQTPRYLVIGTGKKITLECSQTMGHDKMYWYQQDPGMELHLIHYSYGVNSTEKGDLSSESTVSRIRTEHFPLTLESARPSHTSQYLCASSEQGSGRAGELFFGEGSRLTVL.

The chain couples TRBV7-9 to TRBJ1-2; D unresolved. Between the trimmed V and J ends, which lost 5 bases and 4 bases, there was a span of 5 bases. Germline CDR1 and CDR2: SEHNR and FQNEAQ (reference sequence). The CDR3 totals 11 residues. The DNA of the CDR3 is TGTGCCAGCAGCGCGCTCTATGGCTACACCTTC. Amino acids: CASSALYGYTF.

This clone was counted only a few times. The CDR3: CAISATGTTNEKLFF. The CDR3 DNA reads TGTGCCATCAGTGCAACGGGGACCACTAATGAAAAACTGTTTTTT. The chain carries TRBV10-3 and TRBJ1-4; D is perhaps TRBD1 (5 bases). CDR3 length: 15 residues. Per the germline V gene, CDR1 is ENHRY and CDR2 is SYGVKD. V was clipped by 4 bases and J by 2 bases, with 11 bases between them.

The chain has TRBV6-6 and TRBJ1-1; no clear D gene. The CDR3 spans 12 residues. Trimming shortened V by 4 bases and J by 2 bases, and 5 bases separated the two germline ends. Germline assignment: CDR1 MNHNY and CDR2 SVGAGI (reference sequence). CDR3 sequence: CASSSINTEAFF. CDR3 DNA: TGTGCCAGCAGTTCAATTAACACTGAAGCTTTCTTT.

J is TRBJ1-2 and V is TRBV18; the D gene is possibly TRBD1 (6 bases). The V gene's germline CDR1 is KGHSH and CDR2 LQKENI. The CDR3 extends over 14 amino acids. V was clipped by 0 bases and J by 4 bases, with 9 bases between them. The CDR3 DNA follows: TGTGCCAGCTCACCACCTGGGGACACCTATGGCTACACCTTC. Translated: CASSPPGDTYGYTF. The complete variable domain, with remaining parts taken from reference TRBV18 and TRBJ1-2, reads NAGVMQNPRHLVRRRGQEARLRCSPMKGHSHVYWYRQLPEEGLKFMVYLQKENIIDESGMPKERFSAEFPKEGPSILRIQQVVRGDSAAYFCASSPPGDTYGYTFGSGTRLTVV.

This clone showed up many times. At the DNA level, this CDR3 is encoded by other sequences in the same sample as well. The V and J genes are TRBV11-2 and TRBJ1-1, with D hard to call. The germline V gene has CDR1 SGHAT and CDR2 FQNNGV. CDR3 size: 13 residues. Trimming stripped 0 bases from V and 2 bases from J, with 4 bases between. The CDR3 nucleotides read TGTGCCAGCAGCTTAGACAGAAACACTGAAGCTTTCTTT. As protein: CASSLDRNTEAFF. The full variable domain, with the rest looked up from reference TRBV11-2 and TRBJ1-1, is EAGVAQSPRYKIIEKRQSVAFWCNPISGHATLYWYQQILGQGPKLLIQFQNNGVVDDSQLPKDRFSAERLKGVDSTLKIQPAKLEDSAVYLCASSLDRNTEAFFGQGTRLTVV.

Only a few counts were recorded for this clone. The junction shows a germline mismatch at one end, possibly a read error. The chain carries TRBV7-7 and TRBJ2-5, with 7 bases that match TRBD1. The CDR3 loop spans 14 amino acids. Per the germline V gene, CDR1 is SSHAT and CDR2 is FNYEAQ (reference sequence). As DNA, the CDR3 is TGTGCTAGCAGCTTAGGACAGGCCCAAGAGACCCAGTACTTC. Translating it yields CASSLGQAQETQYF. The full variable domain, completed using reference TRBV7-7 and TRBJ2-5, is GAGVSQSPRYKVTKRGQDVTLRCDPISSHATLYWYQQALGQGPEFLTYFNYEAQPDKSGLPSDRFSAERPEGSISTLTIQRTEQRDSAMYRCASSLGQAQETQYFGPGTRLLVL.

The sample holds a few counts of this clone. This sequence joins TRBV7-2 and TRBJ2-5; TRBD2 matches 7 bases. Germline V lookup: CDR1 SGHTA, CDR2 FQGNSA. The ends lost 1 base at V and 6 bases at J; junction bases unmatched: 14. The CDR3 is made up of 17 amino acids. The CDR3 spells CASSLGPSGGAGKTQYF. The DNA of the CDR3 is TGTGCCAGCAGCTTAGGCCCCTCGGGGGGAGCAGGGAAGACCCAGTACTTC.

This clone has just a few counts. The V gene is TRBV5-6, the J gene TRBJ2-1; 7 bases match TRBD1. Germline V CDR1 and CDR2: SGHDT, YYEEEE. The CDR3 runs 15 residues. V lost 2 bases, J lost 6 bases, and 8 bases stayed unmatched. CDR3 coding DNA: TGTGCCAGCAGCTTAGGGGGCCTTAGTGCCAATGAGCAGTTCTTC. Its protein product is CASSLGGLSANEQFF.